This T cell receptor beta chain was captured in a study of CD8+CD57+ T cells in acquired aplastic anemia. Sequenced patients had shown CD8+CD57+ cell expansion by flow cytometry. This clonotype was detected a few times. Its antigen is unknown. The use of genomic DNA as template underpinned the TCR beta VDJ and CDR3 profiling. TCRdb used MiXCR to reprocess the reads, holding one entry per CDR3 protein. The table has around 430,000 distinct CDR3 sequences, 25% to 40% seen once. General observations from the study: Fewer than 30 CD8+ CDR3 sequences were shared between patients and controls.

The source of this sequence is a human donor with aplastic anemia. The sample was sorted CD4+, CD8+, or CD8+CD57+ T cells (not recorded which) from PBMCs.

CDR3 amino acids: CASSQDRDGGRPYEQYF. The CDR3 DNA reads as TGTGCCAGCAGCCAAGATCGGGACGGGGGGCGCCCCTACGAGCAGTACTTC. The J gene is TRBJ2-7, the V gene TRBV14; a possible D gene is TRBD2 (7 bases). V was trimmed by 0 bases and J by 2 bases, leaving 17 bases between them. Germline V lookup: CDR1 SGHDN, CDR2 FVKESK. CDR3 length: 17 amino acids.